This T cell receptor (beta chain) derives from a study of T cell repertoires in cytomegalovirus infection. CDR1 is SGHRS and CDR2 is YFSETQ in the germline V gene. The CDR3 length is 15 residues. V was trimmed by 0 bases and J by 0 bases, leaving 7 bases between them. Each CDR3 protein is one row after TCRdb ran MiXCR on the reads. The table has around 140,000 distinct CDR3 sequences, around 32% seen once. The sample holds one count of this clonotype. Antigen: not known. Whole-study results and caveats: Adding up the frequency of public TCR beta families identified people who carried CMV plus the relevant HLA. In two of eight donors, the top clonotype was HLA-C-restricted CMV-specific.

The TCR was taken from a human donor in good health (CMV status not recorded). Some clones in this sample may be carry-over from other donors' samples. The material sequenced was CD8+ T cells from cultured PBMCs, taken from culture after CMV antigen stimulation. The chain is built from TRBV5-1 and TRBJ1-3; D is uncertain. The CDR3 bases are TGCGCCAGCAGCTTGGACGGAGCCTCTGGAAACACCATATATTTT. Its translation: CASSLDGASGNTIYF.